This T cell receptor (beta chain) was recorded in a study of T cell repertoires in cytomegalovirus infection. In the study overall: Recently identified HLA-C-restricted CMV epitopes were used, and well-studied HLA-B-restricted CMV epitopes were used as well.

As for this clonotype: The antigen is not known.

MiXCR, run by TCRdb on the reads, gives a single entry per CDR3 protein. The sample includes 700,000 to 900,000 distinct CDR3 sequences, approximately 32% seen only once; the top ten take around 13%. Trimming pared 4 bases from V and 6 bases from J, leaving 11 bases between. Germline V CDR1 and CDR2: SGHNT, YYREEE (reference sequence). The CDR3 is 13 residues long. The chain carries TRBV5-4 and TRBJ2-1; perhaps TRBD2 as D (5 bases). The receptor comes from a human donor in good health (CMV status not recorded). Some clones in this sample may be carry-over from other donors' samples. Sequencing used cultured CD8+ T cells from PBMCs, obtained from culture after CMV antigen stimulation. CDR3 in DNA: TGTGCCAGCAGCCAAGACTATTCCAATGAGCAGTTCTTC. Amino acids: CASSQDYSNEQFF.